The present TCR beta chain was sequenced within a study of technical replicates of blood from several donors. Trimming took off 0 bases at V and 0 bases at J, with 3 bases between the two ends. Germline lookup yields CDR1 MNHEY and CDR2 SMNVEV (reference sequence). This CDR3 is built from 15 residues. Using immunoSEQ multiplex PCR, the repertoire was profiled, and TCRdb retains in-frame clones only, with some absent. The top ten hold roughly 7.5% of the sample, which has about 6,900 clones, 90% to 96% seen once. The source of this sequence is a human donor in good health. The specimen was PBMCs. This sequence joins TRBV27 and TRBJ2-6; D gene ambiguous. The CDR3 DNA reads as TGTGCCAGCAGTTTATCCAGCTCTGGGGCCAACGTCCTGACTTTC. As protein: CASSLSSSGANVLTF.